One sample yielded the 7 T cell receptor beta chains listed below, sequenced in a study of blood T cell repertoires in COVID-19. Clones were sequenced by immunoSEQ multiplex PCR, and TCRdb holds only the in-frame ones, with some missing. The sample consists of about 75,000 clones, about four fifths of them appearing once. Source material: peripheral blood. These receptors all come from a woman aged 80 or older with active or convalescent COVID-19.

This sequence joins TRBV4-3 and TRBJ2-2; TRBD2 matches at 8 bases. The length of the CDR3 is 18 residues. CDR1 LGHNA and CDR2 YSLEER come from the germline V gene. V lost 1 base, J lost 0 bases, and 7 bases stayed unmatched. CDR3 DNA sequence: TGCGCCAGCAGCCAAGCGACAAGCGGGGGCACGAACACCGGGGAGCTGTTTTTT. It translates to CASSQATSGGTNTGELFF.

DNA of the CDR3: TGTGCCAGCAGAACCGGGACAGGGGACACTGAAGCTTTCTTT. Protein product: CASRTGTGDTEAFF. The gene calls are TRBV2 and TRBJ1-1; 10 bases fit TRBD1. The V gene's germline CDR1 is SNHLY and CDR2 FYNNEI. J gave up 3 bases and V 6 bases, and 4 bases lay outside the gene matches. CDR3 length: 14 residues.

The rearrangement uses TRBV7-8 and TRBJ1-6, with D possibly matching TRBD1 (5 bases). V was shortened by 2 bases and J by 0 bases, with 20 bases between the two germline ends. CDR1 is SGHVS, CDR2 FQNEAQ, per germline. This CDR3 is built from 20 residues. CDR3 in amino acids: CASSLRSDRSFSSYNSPLHF. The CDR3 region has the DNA TGTGCCAGCAGCTTACGTTCCGACAGATCGTTCAGCTCCTATAATTCACCCCTCCACTTT.

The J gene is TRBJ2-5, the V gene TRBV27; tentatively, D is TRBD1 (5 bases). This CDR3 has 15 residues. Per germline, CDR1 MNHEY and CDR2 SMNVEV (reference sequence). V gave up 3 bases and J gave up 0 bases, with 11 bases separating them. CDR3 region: CASSLQGKNQETQYF. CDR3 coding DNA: TGTGCCAGCAGTTTGCAGGGAAAAAACCAAGAGACCCAGTACTTC.

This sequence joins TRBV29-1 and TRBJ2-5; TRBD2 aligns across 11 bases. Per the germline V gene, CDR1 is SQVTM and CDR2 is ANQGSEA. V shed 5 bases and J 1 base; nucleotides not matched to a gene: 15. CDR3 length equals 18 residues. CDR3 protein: CSVLYPGTSGRLQETQYF. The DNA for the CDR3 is TGCAGCGTTCTATACCCCGGGACTAGCGGTCGACTCCAAGAGACCCAGTACTTC. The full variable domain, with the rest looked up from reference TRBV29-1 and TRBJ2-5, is SAVISQKPSRDICQRGTSLTIQCQVDSQVTMMFWYRQQPGQSLTLIATANQGSEATYESGFVIDKFPISRPNLTFSTLTVSNMSPEDSSIYLCSVLYPGTSGRLQETQYFGPGTRLLVL.

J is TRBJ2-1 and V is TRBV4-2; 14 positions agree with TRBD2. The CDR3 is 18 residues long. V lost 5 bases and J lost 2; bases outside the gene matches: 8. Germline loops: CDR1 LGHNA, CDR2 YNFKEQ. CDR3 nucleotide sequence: TGTGCCAGCAGCACCCTCGGGACTAGCGGGAGTACCTACAATGAGCAGTTCTTC. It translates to CASSTLGTSGSTYNEQFF.

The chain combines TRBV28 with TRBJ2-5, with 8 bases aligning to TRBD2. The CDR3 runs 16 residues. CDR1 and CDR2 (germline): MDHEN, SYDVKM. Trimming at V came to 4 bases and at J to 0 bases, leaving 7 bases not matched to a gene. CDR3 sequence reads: CASSWSGGVYQETQYF. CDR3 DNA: TGTGCCAGCAGTTGGTCCGGGGGGGTGTACCAAGAGACCCAGTACTTC.